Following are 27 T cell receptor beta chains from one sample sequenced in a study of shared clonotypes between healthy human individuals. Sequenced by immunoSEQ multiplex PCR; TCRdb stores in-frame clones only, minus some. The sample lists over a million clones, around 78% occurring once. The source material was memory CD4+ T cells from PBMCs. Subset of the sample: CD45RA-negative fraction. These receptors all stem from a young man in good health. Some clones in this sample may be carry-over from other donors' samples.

CDR3 loop: CAWSPRRDGSSPLHF. CDR3 nucleotides: TGTGCCTGGAGTCCCCGTCGGGACGGTAGTTCACCCCTCCACTTT. The chain employs TRBV30 and TRBJ1-6, with D possibly being TRBD1 (5 bases). The V gene's germline CDR1 is GTSNPN and CDR2 SVGIG (reference sequence). V dropped 2 bases and J dropped 9 bases, with 17 bases sitting between them. The CDR3 has 15 residues.

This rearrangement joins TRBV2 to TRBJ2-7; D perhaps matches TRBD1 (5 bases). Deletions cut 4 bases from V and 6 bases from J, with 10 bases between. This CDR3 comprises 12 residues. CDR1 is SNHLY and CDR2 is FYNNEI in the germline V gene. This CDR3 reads CASSVQVGEQYF. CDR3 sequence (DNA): TGTGCCAGCAGTGTACAGGTAGGCGAGCAGTACTTC.

CDR3 DNA: TGTGCCAGCCTCCGGAACGGGGCCAACGTCCTGACTTTC. Protein product: CASLRNGANVLTF. The chain couples TRBV28 to TRBJ2-6; D not certain. Looked up from germline, CDR1 is MDHEN and CDR2 is SYDVKM. V was clipped by 8 bases and J by 4 bases, with 9 bases between them. This CDR3 spans 13 amino acids.

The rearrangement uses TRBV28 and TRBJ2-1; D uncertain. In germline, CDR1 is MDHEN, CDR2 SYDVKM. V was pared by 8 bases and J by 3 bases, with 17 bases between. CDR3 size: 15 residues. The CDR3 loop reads CASLPSVLNYNEQFF. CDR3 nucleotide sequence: TGTGCCAGCCTCCCCAGCGTACTAAACTACAATGAGCAGTTCTTC.

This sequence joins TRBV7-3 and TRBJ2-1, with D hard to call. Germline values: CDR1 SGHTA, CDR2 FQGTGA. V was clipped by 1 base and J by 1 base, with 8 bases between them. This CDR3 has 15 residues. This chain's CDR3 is CASSLNPGSYNEQFF. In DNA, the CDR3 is TGTGCCAGCAGCTTAAATCCGGGTTCCTACAATGAGCAGTTCTTC. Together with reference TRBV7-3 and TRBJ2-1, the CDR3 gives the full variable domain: GAGVSQTPSNKVTEKGKYVELRCDPISGHTALYWYRQSLGQGPEFLIYFQGTGAADDSGLPNDRFFAVRPEGSVSTLKIQRTERGDSAVYLCASSLNPGSYNEQFFGPGTRLTVL.

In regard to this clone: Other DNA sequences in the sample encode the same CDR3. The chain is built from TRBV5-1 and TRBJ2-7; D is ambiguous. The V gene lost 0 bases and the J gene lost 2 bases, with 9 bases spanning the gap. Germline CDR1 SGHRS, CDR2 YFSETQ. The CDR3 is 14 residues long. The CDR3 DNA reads TGCGCCAGCAGCTTGGCCGCAGGAGCCTACGAGCAGTACTTC. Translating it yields CASSLAAGAYEQYF.

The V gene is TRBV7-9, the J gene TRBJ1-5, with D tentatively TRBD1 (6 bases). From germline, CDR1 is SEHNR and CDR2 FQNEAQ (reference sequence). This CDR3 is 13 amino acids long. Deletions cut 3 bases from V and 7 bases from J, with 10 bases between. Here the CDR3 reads CASSFKGEQPQHF. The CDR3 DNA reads TGTGCCAGCAGCTTTAAGGGGGAGCAGCCCCAGCATTTT.

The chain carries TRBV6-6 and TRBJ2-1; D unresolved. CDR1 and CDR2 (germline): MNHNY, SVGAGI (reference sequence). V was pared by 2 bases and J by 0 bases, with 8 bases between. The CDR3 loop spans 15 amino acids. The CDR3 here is CASSYLASSYNEQFF. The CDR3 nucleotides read TGTGCCAGCAGTTACCTGGCAAGCTCCTACAATGAGCAGTTCTTC.

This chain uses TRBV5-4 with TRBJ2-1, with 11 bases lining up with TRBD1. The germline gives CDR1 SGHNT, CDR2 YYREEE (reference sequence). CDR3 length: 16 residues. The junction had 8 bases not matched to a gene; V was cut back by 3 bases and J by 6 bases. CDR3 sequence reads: CASSWDRGNSFNEQFF. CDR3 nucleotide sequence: TGTGCCAGCAGCTGGGACAGGGGGAACTCGTTCAATGAGCAGTTCTTC.

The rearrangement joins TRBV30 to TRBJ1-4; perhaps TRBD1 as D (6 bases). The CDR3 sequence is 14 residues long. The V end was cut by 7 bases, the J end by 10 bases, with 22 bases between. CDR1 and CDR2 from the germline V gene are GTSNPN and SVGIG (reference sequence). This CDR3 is CALFWGGPRRKLFF. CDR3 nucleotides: TGTGCCTTGTTCTGGGGGGGGCCCAGGAGAAAACTGTTTTTT.

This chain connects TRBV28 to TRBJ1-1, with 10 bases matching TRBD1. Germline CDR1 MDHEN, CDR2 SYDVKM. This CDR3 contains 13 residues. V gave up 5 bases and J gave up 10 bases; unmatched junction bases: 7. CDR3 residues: CASSPLGTGVAFF. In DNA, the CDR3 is TGTGCCAGCAGTCCATTAGGGACAGGGGTAGCTTTCTTT.

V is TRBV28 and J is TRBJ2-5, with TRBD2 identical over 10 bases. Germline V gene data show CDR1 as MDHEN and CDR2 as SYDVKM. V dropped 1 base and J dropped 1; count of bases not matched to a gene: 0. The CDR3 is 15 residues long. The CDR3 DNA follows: TGTGCCAGCAGTTTATCTAGCGGGAGCCAAGAGACCCAGTACTTC. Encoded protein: CASSLSSGSQETQYF.

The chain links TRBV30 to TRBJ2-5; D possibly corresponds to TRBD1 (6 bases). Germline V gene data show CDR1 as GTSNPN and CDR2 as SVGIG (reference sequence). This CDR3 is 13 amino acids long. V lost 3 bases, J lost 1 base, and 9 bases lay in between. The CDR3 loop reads CAWSRGPQETQYF. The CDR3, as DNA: TGTGCCTGGAGCAGGGGCCCCCAAGAGACCCAGTACTTC.

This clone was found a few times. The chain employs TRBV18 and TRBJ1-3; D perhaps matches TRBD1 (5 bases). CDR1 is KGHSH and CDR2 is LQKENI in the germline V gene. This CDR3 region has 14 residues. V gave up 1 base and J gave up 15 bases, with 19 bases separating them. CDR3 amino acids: CASSPQLSGSDGYF. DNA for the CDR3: TGTGCCAGCTCACCACAGCTCTCAGGGTCCGATGGATATTTT.

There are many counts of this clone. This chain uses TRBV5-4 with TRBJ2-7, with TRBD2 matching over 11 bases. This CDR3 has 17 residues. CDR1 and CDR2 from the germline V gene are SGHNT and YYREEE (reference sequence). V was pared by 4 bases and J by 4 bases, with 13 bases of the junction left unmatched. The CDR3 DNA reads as TGTGCCAGCAGCCCCGGTGGAGCTAGCGGGAGGATTTACGAGCAGTACTTC. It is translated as CASSPGGASGRIYEQYF.

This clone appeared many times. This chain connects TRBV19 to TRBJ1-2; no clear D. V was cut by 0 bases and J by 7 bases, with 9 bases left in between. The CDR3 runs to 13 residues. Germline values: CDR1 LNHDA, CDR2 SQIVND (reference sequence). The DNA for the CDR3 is TGTGCCAGTAGTATAGACGGGGAGCGTGGCTACACCTTC. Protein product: CASSIDGERGYTF. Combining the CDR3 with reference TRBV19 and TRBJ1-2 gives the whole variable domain DGGITQSPKYLFRKEGQNVTLSCEQNLNHDAMYWYRQDPGQGLRLIYYSQIVNDFQKGDIAEGYSVSREKKESFPLTVTSAQKNPTAFYLCASSIDGERGYTFGSGTRLTVV.

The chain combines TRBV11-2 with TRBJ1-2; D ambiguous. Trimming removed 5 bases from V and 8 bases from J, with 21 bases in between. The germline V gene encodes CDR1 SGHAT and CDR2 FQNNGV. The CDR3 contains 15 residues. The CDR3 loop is CASSPVRRSADGYTF. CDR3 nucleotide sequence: TGTGCCAGCAGCCCCGTACGAAGGTCGGCGGACGGCTACACCTTC.

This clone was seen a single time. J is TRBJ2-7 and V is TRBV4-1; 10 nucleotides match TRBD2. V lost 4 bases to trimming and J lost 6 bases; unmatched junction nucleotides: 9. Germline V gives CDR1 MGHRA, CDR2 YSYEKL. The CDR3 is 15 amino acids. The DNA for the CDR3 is TGCGCCAGCAGCCGGCTAGCGGGAGTGGGCGGCGAGCAGTACTTC. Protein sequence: CASSRLAGVGGEQYF.

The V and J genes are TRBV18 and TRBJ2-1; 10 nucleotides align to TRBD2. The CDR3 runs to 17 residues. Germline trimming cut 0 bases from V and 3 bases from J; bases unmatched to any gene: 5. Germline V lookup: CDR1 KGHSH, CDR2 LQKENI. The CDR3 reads CASSPPSGRADYNEQFF. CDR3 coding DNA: TGTGCCAGCTCACCACCGAGCGGGAGGGCCGACTACAATGAGCAGTTCTTC.

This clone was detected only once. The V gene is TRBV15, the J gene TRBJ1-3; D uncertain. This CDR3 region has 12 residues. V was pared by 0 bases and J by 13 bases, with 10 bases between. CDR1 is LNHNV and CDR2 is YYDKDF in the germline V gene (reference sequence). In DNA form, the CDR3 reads TGTGCCACCAGCAGAGATCAAGACCGAATATATTTT. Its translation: CATSRDQDRIYF.

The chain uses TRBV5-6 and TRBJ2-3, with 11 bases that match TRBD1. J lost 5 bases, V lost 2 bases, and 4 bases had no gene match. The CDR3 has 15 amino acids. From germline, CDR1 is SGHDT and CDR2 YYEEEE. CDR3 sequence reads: CASSFGQGAGDTQYF. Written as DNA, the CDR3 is TGTGCCAGCAGCTTCGGACAGGGGGCGGGAGATACGCAGTATTTT. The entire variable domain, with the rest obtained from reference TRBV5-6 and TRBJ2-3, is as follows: DAGVTQSPTHLIKTRGQQVTLRCSPKSGHDTVSWYQQALGQGPQFIFQYYEEEERQRGNFPDRFSGHQFPNYSSELNVNALLLGDSALYLCASSFGQGAGDTQYFGPGTRLTVL.

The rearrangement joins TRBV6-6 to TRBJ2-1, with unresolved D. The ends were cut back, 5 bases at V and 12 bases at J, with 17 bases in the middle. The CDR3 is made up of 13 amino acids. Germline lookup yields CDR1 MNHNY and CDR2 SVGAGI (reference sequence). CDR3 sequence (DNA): TGTGCCAGCAGTGCCGGCCTCCGAGGTTGGCAGTTCTTC. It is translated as CASSAGLRGWQFF.

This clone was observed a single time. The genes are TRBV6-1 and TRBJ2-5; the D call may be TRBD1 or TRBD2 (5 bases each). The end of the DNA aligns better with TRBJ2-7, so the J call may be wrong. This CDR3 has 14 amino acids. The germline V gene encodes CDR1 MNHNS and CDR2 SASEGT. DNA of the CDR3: TGTGCCAGCAGTGATGGGGGAAACCTCTACGAGCAGTACTTC. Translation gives CASSDGGNLYEQYF.

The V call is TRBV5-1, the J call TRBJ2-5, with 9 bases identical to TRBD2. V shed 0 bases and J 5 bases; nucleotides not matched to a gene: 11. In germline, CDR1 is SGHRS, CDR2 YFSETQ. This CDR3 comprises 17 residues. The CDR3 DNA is TGCGCCAGCAGCTTGGGGCTAGCGGGATCATGGCCGGAGACCCAGTACTTC. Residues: CASSLGLAGSWPETQYF.

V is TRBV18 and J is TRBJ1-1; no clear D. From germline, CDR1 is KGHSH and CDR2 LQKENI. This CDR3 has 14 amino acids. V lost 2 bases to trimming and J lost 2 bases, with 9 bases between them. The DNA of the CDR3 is TGTGCCAGCTCACCATCGGATTTCAACACTGAAGCTTTCTTT. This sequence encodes CASSPSDFNTEAFF.

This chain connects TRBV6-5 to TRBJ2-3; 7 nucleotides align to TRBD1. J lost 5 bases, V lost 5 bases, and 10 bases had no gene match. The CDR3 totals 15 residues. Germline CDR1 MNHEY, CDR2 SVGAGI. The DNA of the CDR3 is TGTGCCAGCAGTAAGCTTGGGACAGCCGGAGATACGCAGTATTTT. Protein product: CASSKLGTAGDTQYF.

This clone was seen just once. The CDR3 spells CARWDGTYNEQFF. The CDR3 DNA sequence: TGTGCCAGATGGGACGGAACCTACAATGAGCAGTTCTTC. This sequence joins TRBV2 and TRBJ2-1; D tentatively reads TRBD1 or TRBD2 (5 bases each). CDR3 size: 13 residues. V dropped 9 bases and J dropped 2 bases, with 11 bases sitting between them. Looked up from germline, CDR1 is SNHLY and CDR2 is FYNNEI.